Listed below are T cell receptor beta chains from one sample, sequenced in a study of T cells in Graves' hyperthyroidism and ophthalmopathy. MiXCR, applied by TCRdb to the multiplex PCR reads, yields one record per CDR3 protein. The data contain hundreds of thousands of distinct CDR3 sequences, approximately 15% of them singletons. Sequencing was carried out using blood. The receptors originated from a middle-aged woman with Graves' ophthalmopathy. Each CDR3 is given with its conserved first and last residue. The D gene is left open where the match is weak. Rows may omit the clone size; those that give it use once, few, many or a size class.

clone_size: many
j_call: TRBJ1-5
v_call: TRBV7-9
d_call: TRBD1
cdr3_nt: TGTGCCAGCAGCCCCAACAGGGGCCAGCCCCAGCATTTT
cdr3_aa: CASSPNRGQPQHF

clone_size: many
j_call: TRBJ2-5
v_call: TRBV11-1
d_call: -
cdr3_nt: TGTGCCAGCAGCTTAGGCTGGACACGAAACCAAGAGACCCAGTACTTC
cdr3_aa: CASSLGWTRNQETQYF

clone_size: few
j_call: TRBJ2-7
v_call: TRBV15
d_call: -
cdr3_nt: TGTGCCACCAGCAGAGCCGGGACAAGATACGAGCAGTACTTC
cdr3_aa: CATSRAGTRYEQYF

clone_size: -
j_call: TRBJ1-4
v_call: TRBV18
d_call: -
cdr3_nt: TGTGCCAGCTCATCAAAGACGGAAACTAATGAAAAACTGTTTTTT
cdr3_aa: CASSSKTETNEKLFF

clone_size: -
j_call: TRBJ2-7
v_call: TRBV28
d_call: TRBD1
cdr3_nt: TGTGCCAGCAGTTTTAGGGACAGGGTAAACCACGAGCAGTACTTC
cdr3_aa: CASSFRDRVNHEQYF

clone_size: few
j_call: TRBJ1-2
v_call: TRBV18
d_call: -
cdr3_nt: TGTGCCAGCTCACCAAATCCCAACAGCCGCTATGGCTACACCTTC
cdr3_aa: CASSPNPNSRYGYTF

clone_size: -
j_call: TRBJ1-1
v_call: TRBV7-2
d_call: TRBD1
cdr3_nt: TGTGCCAGCAGCGAGCGACAGGGCACCACTGAAGCTTTCTTT
cdr3_aa: CASSERQGTTEAFF

clone_size: many
j_call: TRBJ1-5
v_call: TRBV6-1
d_call: TRBD1
cdr3_nt: TGTGCCAGCAGAGCGCCGGGACAGGGGAATCAGCCCCAGCATTTT
cdr3_aa: CASRAPGQGNQPQHF

clone_size: -
j_call: TRBJ1-1
v_call: TRBV6-2/TRBV6-3
d_call: -
cdr3_nt: TGTGCCAGCAGTTACTCGATCAAGGAACGGGGGCGAGGGAACACTGAAGCTTTCTTT
cdr3_aa: CASSYSIKERGRGNTEAFF

clone_size: -
j_call: TRBJ2-5
v_call: TRBV28
d_call: TRBD2
cdr3_nt: TGTGCCAGCACCCTGACTAGCGGGAGGGGAGAGACCCAGTACTTC
cdr3_aa: CASTLTSGRGETQYF

clone_size: many
j_call: TRBJ2-7
v_call: TRBV20-1
d_call: TRBD2
cdr3_nt: TGCAGTGCCGGAGGGCCTAGCGGGAGGGTGAGGGAGCAGTACTTC
cdr3_aa: CSAGGPSGRVREQYF

clone_size: many
j_call: TRBJ2-2
v_call: TRBV6-1
d_call: TRBD1
cdr3_nt: TGTGCCAGCAGTCCTCCAGGGACAGCGAACACCGGGGAGCTGTTTTTT
cdr3_aa: CASSPPGTANTGELFF

clone_size: many
j_call: TRBJ2-5
v_call: TRBV2
d_call: TRBD2
cdr3_nt: TGTGCCAGCAGGGGACTAGCGGGAGAAGGGCAGACCCAGTACTTC
cdr3_aa: CASRGLAGEGQTQYF

clone_size: many
j_call: TRBJ1-5
v_call: TRBV30
d_call: -
cdr3_nt: TGTGCCTGGAGTTATACAGGAAATCAGCCCCAGCATTTT
cdr3_aa: CAWSYTGNQPQHF

clone_size: many
j_call: TRBJ2-7
v_call: TRBV28
d_call: TRBD1
cdr3_nt: TGTGCCAGCAGTTTAGAACAGGGGGTGACGTACGAGCAGTACTTC
cdr3_aa: CASSLEQGVTYEQYF

clone_size: many
j_call: TRBJ2-7
v_call: TRBV28
d_call: -
cdr3_nt: TGTGCCAGCATGGGCAGGGAGAGCTCCTACGAGCAGTACTTC
cdr3_aa: CASMGRESSYEQYF

clone_size: many
j_call: TRBJ2-5
v_call: TRBV7-2
d_call: TRBD2
cdr3_nt: TGTGCCAGCAGCTTACAATCAGCGGGGGAGACCCAGTACTTC
cdr3_aa: CASSLQSAGETQYF

clone_size: many
j_call: TRBJ2-7
v_call: TRBV30
d_call: -
cdr3_nt: TGTGCCTGGACTGACAGGTTTAGCTCCTACGAGCAGTACTTC
cdr3_aa: CAWTDRFSSYEQYF

clone_size: many
j_call: TRBJ1-1
v_call: TRBV20-1
d_call: -
cdr3_nt: TGCAGTGCCGCCTCGAACACTGAAGCTTTCTTT
cdr3_aa: CSAASNTEAFF

clone_size: many
j_call: TRBJ1-1
v_call: TRBV28
d_call: -
cdr3_nt: TGTGCCAGCAGTTTCGGGGGCAGGGATGTTACTGAAGCTTTCTTT
cdr3_aa: CASSFGGRDVTEAFF

clone_size: many
j_call: TRBJ1-5
v_call: TRBV19
d_call: -
cdr3_nt: TGTGCCGCAGGGAGGGACCGCAATCAGCCCCAGCATTTT
cdr3_aa: CAAGRDRNQPQHF

clone_size: many
j_call: TRBJ1-5
v_call: TRBV28
d_call: -
cdr3_nt: TGTGCCAGCAGTCCAAGCTGGTTGACGGGCAATCAGCCCCAGCATTTT
cdr3_aa: CASSPSWLTGNQPQHF

clone_size: many
j_call: TRBJ2-7
v_call: TRBV19
d_call: -
cdr3_nt: TGTGCCAGTAGCCCACCCGGGGTTCCCTACGAGCAGTACTTC
cdr3_aa: CASSPPGVPYEQYF

clone_size: few
j_call: TRBJ2-7
v_call: TRBV20-1
d_call: TRBD1
cdr3_nt: TGCAGTGCACGGACAGGGTGGGGCTCCTACGAGCAGTACTTC
cdr3_aa: CSARTGWGSYEQYF

clone_size: -
j_call: TRBJ2-7
v_call: TRBV29-1
d_call: -
cdr3_nt: TGCAGCGTTGGGGTGTCCTCCTACGAGCAGTACTTC
cdr3_aa: CSVGVSSYEQYF

clone_size: few
j_call: TRBJ1-1
v_call: TRBV18
d_call: -
cdr3_nt: TGTGCCAGCTCAAGTTCGCAGGGAGGTTTGGACACTGAAGCTTTCTTT
cdr3_aa: CASSSSQGGLDTEAFF

clone_size: many
j_call: TRBJ2-5
v_call: TRBV12-3/TRBV12-4
d_call: -
cdr3_nt: TGTGCCAGCAGTTTACCCCGGGAGACCCAGTACTTC
cdr3_aa: CASSLPRETQYF

clone_size: many
j_call: TRBJ2-5
v_call: TRBV28
d_call: TRBD2
cdr3_nt: TGTGCCAGCAGTTCGTGGACTAGCGGGTACCAAGAGACCCAGTACTTC
cdr3_aa: CASSSWTSGYQETQYF

clone_size: many
j_call: TRBJ2-2
v_call: TRBV9
d_call: TRBD2
cdr3_nt: TGTGCCAGCAGCGTAGACGCGGGAGGGAACACCGGGGAGCTGTTTTTT
cdr3_aa: CASSVDAGGNTGELFF

clone_size: many
j_call: TRBJ2-7
v_call: TRBV28
d_call: TRBD2
cdr3_nt: TGTGCCAGCAGCCGTATAGCGGGACCGATTTACGAGCAGTACTTC
cdr3_aa: CASSRIAGPIYEQYF

clone_size: many
j_call: TRBJ1-1
v_call: TRBV25-1
d_call: -
cdr3_nt: TGTGCCAGCAGTGGGTGGGTGGACAAGAACACTGAAGCTTTCTTT
cdr3_aa: CASSGWVDKNTEAFF

clone_size: many
j_call: TRBJ2-7
v_call: TRBV10-2
d_call: -
cdr3_nt: TGCGCCAGCAGTGAGGAGTGGGAGGAGAGCGAGCAGTACTTC
cdr3_aa: CASSEEWEESEQYF

clone_size: many
j_call: TRBJ1-2
v_call: TRBV6-2/TRBV6-3
d_call: -
cdr3_nt: TGTGCCAGCAGTTACGGTCCCAGGTACCGTTCTGGCTACACCTTC
cdr3_aa: CASSYGPRYRSGYTF

clone_size: -
j_call: TRBJ2-3
v_call: TRBV10-3
d_call: -
cdr3_nt: TGTGCCATCAGTTCCCCCCGTGGTGGTGGAGATACGCAGTATTTT
cdr3_aa: CAISSPRGGGDTQYF

clone_size: many
j_call: TRBJ1-1
v_call: TRBV6-5
d_call: -
cdr3_nt: TGTGCCAGCAGTTCAGGGTTCGCGGGAACTGAAGCTTTCTTT
cdr3_aa: CASSSGFAGTEAFF

clone_size: few
j_call: TRBJ2-4
v_call: TRBV29-1
d_call: -
cdr3_nt: TGCAGCGCGTCCCCGGAAGGAAACATTCAGTACTTC
cdr3_aa: CSASPEGNIQYF

clone_size: -
j_call: TRBJ1-1
v_call: TRBV18
d_call: -
cdr3_nt: TGTGCCAGCTCAGACAGCCCTCTTTTCACTGAAGCTTTCTTT
cdr3_aa: CASSDSPLFTEAFF

clone_size: many
j_call: TRBJ1-2
v_call: TRBV20-1
d_call: -
cdr3_nt: TGCAGTGCTAGATCGGGGGCGGCCTTTAGGGGCTACACCTTC
cdr3_aa: CSARSGAAFRGYTF

clone_size: many
j_call: TRBJ2-7
v_call: TRBV25-1
d_call: TRBD1
cdr3_nt: TGTGCCACAGACAGGGGTTACGAGCAGTACTTC
cdr3_aa: CATDRGYEQYF

clone_size: many
j_call: TRBJ1-6
v_call: TRBV7-3
d_call: -
cdr3_nt: TGTGCCAGCAGCTTAACGGGTGTTGATTCACCCCTCCACTTT
cdr3_aa: CASSLTGVDSPLHF

clone_size: many
j_call: TRBJ2-3
v_call: TRBV6-5
d_call: -
cdr3_nt: TGTGCCAGCAGTTACTCACCGGGCAGCACAGATACGCAGTATTTT
cdr3_aa: CASSYSPGSTDTQYF

clone_size: many
j_call: TRBJ2-3
v_call: TRBV2
d_call: -
cdr3_nt: TGTGCCAGCAGTTTTTTGTGGGATACGCAGTATTTT
cdr3_aa: CASSFLWDTQYF

clone_size: many
j_call: TRBJ1-1
v_call: TRBV28
d_call: -
cdr3_nt: TGTGCCAGCAGTTTCCCCAGTGAAGCTTTCTTT
cdr3_aa: CASSFPSEAFF

clone_size: few
j_call: TRBJ1-1
v_call: TRBV6-1
d_call: TRBD1
cdr3_nt: TGTGCCAGCAGTCGGACAGGAGAGATGATGAACACTGAAGCTTTCTTT
cdr3_aa: CASSRTGEMMNTEAFF

clone_size: -
j_call: TRBJ2-7
v_call: TRBV11-2
d_call: TRBD1
cdr3_nt: TGTGCCAGCAGCTCCGAAACGGGACAGGGAGGGAGCGAGCAGTACTTC
cdr3_aa: CASSSETGQGGSEQYF

clone_size: many
j_call: TRBJ2-7
v_call: TRBV7-2
d_call: TRBD2
cdr3_nt: TGTGCCAGCAGCCAGGGACTAGCGAGTAACGAGCAGTACTTC
cdr3_aa: CASSQGLASNEQYF

clone_size: -
j_call: TRBJ1-1
v_call: TRBV6-1
d_call: -
cdr3_nt: TGTGCCAGCAGTCAGAGCGGGTATAACACTGAAGCTTTCTTT
cdr3_aa: CASSQSGYNTEAFF

clone_size: -
j_call: TRBJ1-1
v_call: TRBV12-3/TRBV12-4
d_call: TRBD1
cdr3_nt: TGTGCCAGCAGAGAGACAGGGACGAACACTGAAGCTTTCTTT
cdr3_aa: CASRETGTNTEAFF

clone_size: many
j_call: TRBJ1-2
v_call: TRBV20-1
d_call: -
cdr3_nt: TGCAGTCACAGCGCTAACTATGGCTACACCTTC
cdr3_aa: CSHSANYGYTF

clone_size: many
j_call: TRBJ2-2
v_call: TRBV2
d_call: -
cdr3_nt: TGTGCCAGCCAGGGCCTAGGGGCCGGGGAGCTGTTTTTT
cdr3_aa: CASQGLGAGELFF